This TCR beta chain emerged from a study of T cell responses to AZD1222 COVID-19 vaccine. The CDR3 spans 15 residues. Germline lookup yields CDR1 WNHNN and CDR2 SYGVQD (reference sequence). The V end lost 3 bases, the J end lost 4 bases, and 13 bases lay between the germline ends. Here immunoSEQ multiplex PCR was the method, and the copy in TCRdb shows in-frame clones only, minus some. The sample includes some 170,000 clones, roughly nine tenths of them seen just once. The origin of this receptor is an adult in good health. The chain links TRBV10-1 to TRBJ1-5; D call uncertain. Here the sequenced sample was peripheral blood, taken on day 0 of MenACWY control vaccination. The CDR3 region has the DNA TGCGCCAGCAGTGAAAGGGAGAGGCTTAATCAGCCCCAGCATTTT. It codes for CASSERERLNQPQHF.